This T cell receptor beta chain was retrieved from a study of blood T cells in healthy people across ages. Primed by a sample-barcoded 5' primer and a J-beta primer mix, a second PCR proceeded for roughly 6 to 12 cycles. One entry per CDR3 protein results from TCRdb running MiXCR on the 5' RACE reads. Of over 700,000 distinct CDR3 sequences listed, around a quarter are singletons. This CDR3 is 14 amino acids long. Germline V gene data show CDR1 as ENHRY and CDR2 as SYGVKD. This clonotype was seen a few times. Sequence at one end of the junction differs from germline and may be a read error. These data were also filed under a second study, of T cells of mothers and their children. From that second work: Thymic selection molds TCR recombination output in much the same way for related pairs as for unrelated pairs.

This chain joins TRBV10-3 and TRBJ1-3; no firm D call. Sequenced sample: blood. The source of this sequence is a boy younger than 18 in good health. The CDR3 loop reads CAINEKRSGNTIYF. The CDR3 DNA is TGTGCCATCAATGAGAAGAGGTCTGGAAACACCATATATTTT.